This T cell receptor (beta chain) came from a study of shared clonotypes between healthy human individuals. This clone has just a few counts. After removal of 0 bases from V and 8 bases from J, the junction contained 4 bases not matched to a gene. Germline CDR1 SNHLY, CDR2 FYNNEI. The CDR3 runs 14 residues. Only CD45RO-negative cells positively selected for CCR7 counted as naive CD8 cells, so terminally differentiated effector memory CD45RA+ cells were excluded. Repertoires were generated with immunoSEQ multiplex PCR, while TCRdb's copy carries only in-frame clones and drops some. The profile shows roughly 2.1 million clones, roughly 91% of them singletons.

The origin of this receptor is a man aged 18-30 years in good health. Some clones in this sample may be carry-over from other donors' samples. Sequences were obtained from naive CD8+ T cells from PBMCs. The chain couples TRBV2 to TRBJ2-1, with TRBD2 identical over 7 bases. The CDR3 loop reads CASSEAGGPYEQFF. CDR3 nucleotide sequence: TGTGCCAGCAGTGAAGCGGGAGGGCCCTATGAGCAGTTCTTC.